Below, one T cell receptor beta chain is given with its context. Antigen specificity is unknown. Sequencing was performed with immunoSEQ multiplex PCR; in TCRdb, only in-frame clones are kept and a portion is missing. The table records some 15,000 clones, over 75% of them present only once. The germline V gene encodes CDR1 SEHNR and CDR2 FQNEAQ (reference sequence). V was trimmed by 2 bases and J by 4 bases, leaving 15 bases between them. CDR3 size: 15 residues. The sample comes from a study of PD-1 blockade in mismatch repair-deficient tumors. Study as a whole: Enrolled about 2012-2016, patients had progressing, pretreated mismatch repair-deficient cancers of 12 types.

Every patient had mismatch repair deficiency by PCR or immunohistochemistry. Three pembrolizumab responders had their TCRs sequenced. General study points: Rapid post-treatment expansion, then contraction, generally preceding radiologic response, marked tumor-resident clones.

This TCR derives from an adult with mismatch repair-deficient cancer. The sequencing used PBMCs, collected roughly 23 weeks after starting pembrolizumab. The rearrangement uses TRBV7-9 and TRBJ2-7, with TRBD2 as a possible D gene (6 bases). Here the CDR3 reads CASSLTGRGGYEQYF. The CDR3 DNA sequence: TGTGCCAGCAGCTTAACCGGGCGGGGTGGGTACGAGCAGTACTTC.